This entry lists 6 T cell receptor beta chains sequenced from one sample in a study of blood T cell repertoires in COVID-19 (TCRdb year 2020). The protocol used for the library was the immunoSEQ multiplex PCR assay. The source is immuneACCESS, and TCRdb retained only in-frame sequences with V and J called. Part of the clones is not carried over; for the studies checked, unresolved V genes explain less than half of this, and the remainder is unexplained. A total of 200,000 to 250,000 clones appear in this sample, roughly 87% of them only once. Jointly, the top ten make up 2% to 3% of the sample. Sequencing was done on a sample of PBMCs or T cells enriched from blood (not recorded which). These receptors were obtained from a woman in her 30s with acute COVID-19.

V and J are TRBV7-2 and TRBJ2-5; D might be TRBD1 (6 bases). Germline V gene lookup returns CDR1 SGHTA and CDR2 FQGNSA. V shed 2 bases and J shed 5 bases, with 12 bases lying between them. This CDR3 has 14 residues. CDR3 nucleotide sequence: TGTGCCAGCAGCTTATTGGGACACTCCGAGACCCAGTACTTC. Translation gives CASSLLGHSETQYF.

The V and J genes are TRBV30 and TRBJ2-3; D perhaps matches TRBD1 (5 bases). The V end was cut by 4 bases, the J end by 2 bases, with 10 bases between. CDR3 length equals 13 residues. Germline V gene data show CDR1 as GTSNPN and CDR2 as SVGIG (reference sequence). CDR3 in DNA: TGTGCCTGGAAGACAGATAACACAGATACGCAGTATTTT. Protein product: CAWKTDNTDTQYF.

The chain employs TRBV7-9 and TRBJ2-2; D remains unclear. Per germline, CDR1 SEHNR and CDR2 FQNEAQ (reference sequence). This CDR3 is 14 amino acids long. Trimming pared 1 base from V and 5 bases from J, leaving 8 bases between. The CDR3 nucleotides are TGTGCCAGCAGCTTAGTGAGTCGGACCGGGGAGCTGTTTTTT. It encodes CASSLVSRTGELFF.

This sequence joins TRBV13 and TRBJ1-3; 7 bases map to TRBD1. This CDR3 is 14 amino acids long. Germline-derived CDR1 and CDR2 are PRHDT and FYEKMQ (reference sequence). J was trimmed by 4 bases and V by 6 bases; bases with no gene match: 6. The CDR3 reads CASSTGVRGNTIYF. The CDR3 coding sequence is TGTGCCAGCAGTACAGGGGTGAGGGGAAACACCATATATTTT.

CDR3 protein: CASSQGVLAGPRNSPLHF. For the CDR3, the DNA is TGCGCCAGCAGCCAAGGCGTCTTGGCGGGTCCTCGGAATTCACCCCTCCACTTT. The V and J genes are TRBV4-1 and TRBJ1-6, with unresolved D. The CDR3 totals 18 residues. Germline V CDR1 and CDR2: MGHRA, YSYEKL. Trimming shortened V by 1 base and J by 7 bases, and 20 bases separated the two germline ends.

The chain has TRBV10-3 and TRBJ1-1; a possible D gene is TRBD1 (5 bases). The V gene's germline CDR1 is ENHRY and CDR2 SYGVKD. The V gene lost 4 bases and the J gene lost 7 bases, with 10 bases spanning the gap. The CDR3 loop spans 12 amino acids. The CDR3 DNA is TGTGCCATCAGTGGCAGGGAAGGTGAAGCTTTCTTT. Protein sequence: CAISGREGEAFF.